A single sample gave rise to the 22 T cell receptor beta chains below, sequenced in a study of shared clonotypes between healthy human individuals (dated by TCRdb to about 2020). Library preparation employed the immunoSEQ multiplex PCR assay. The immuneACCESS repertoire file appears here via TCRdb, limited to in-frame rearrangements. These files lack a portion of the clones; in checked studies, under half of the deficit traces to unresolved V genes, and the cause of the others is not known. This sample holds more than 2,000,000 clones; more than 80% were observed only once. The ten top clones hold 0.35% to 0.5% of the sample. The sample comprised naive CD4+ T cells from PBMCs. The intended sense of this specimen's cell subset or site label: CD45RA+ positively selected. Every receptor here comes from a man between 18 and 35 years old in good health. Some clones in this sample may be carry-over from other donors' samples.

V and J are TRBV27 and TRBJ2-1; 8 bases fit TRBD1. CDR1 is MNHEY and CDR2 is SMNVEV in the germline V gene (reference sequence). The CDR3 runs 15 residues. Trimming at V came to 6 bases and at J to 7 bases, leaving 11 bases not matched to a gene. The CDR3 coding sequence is TGTGCCAGCAGGATACAGGGGGTCGTTGGGAATGAGCAGTTCTTC. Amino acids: CASRIQGVVGNEQFF.

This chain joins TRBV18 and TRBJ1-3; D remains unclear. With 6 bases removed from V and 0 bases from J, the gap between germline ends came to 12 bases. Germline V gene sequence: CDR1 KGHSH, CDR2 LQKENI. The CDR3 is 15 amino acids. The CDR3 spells CASSLLGDSGNTIYF. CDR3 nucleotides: TGTGCCAGCTCCTTGCTCGGGGACTCTGGAAACACCATATATTTT.

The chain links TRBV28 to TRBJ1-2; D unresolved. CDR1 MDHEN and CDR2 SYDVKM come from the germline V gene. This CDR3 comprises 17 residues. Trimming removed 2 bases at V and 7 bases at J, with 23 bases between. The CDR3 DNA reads TGTGCCAGCAGTTTACTACAACTAGGAGGGCTAGGTAGTGGCTACACCTTC. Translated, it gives CASSLLQLGGLGSGYTF.

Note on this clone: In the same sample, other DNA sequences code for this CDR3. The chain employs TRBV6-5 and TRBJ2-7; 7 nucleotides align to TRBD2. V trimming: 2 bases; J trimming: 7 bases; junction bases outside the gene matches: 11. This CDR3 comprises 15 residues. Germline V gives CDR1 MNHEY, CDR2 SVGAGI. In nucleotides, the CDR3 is TGTGCCAGCAGTTACATGGCTAGCGGCTCAGGGGAGCAGTACTTC. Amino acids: CASSYMASGSGEQYF.

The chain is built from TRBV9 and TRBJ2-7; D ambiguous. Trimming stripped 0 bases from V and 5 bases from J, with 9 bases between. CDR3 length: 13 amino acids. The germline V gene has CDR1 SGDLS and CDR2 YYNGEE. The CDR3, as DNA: TGTGCCAGCAGCGTAGCTGCCAGCCACGAGCAGTACTTC. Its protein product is CASSVAASHEQYF.

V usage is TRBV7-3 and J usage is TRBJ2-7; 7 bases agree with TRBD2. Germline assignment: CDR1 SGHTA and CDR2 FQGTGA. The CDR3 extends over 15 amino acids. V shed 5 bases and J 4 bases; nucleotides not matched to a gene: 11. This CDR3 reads CASSQRGGSEYEQYF. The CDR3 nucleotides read TGTGCCAGCAGCCAACGAGGCGGGAGTGAGTACGAGCAGTACTTC.

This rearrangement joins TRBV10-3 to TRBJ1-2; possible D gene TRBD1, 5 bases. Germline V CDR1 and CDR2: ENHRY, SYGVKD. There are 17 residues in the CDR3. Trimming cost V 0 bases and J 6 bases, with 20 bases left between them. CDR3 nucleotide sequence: TGTGCCATCAGTGAGTCAGGGCAGAAAGGGGAGAAGAATGGCTACACCTTC. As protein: CAISESGQKGEKNGYTF.

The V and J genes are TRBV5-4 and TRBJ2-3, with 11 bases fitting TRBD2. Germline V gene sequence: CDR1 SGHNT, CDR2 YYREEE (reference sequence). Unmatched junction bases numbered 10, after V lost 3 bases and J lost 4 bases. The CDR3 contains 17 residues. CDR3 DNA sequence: TGTGCCAGCAGCTCACCACTAGCGGGAGAGGTCGCAGATACGCAGTATTTT. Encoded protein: CASSSPLAGEVADTQYF.

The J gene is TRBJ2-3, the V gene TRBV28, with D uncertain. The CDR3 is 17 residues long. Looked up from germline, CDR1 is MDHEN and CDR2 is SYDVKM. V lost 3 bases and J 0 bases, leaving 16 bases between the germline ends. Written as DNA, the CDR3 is TGTGCCAGCAGTTTCATTCTATGGGATTCTAGCACAGATACGCAGTATTTT. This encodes CASSFILWDSSTDTQYF.

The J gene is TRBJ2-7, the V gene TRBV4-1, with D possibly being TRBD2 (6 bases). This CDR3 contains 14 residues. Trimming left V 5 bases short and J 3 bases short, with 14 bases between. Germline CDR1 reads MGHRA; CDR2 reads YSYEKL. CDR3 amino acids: CASSRDSTGYEQYF. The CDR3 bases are TGCGCCAGCAGCAGGGACTCAACCGGCTACGAGCAGTACTTC.

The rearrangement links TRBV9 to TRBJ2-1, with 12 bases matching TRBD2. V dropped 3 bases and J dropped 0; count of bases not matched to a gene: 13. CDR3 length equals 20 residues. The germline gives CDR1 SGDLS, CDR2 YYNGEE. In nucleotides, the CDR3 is TGTGCCAGCAGCGCCGACTCCGGGACTAGCGGGCGCGCCTCCTACAATGAGCAGTTCTTC. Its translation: CASSADSGTSGRASYNEQFF.

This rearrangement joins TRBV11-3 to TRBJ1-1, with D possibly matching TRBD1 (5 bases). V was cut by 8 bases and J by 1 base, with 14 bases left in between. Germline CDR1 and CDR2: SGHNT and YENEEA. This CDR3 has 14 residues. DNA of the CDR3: TGTGCCAGCGGCTATGGGGCGGGGAACACTGAAGCTTTCTTT. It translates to CASGYGAGNTEAFF.

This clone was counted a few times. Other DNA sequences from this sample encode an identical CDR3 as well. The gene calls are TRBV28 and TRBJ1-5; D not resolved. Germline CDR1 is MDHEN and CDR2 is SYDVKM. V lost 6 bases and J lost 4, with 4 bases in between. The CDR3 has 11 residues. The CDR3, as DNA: TGTGCCAGCAGAGATAATCAGCCCCAGCATTTT. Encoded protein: CASRDNQPQHF.

In DNA form, the CDR3 reads TGTGCCAGCACGAGCGGGGGGGCAGATACGCAGTATTTT. This codes for CASTSGGADTQYF. The chain couples TRBV18 to TRBJ2-3; 10 positions match TRBD2. This CDR3 contains 13 residues. With 8 bases clipped from V and 4 bases from J, the junction kept 3 bases outside the gene matches. Germline V CDR1 and CDR2: KGHSH, LQKENI.

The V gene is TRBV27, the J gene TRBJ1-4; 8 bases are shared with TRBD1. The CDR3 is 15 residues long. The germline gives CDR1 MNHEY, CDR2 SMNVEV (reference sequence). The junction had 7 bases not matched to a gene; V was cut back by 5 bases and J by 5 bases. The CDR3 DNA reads TGTGCCAGCAGTCTTTTGACAGGGGTGAATGAAAAACTGTTTTTT. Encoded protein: CASSLLTGVNEKLFF. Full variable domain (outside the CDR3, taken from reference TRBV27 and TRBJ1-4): EAQVTQNPRYLITVTGKKLTVTCSQNMNHEYMSWYRQDPGLGLRQIYYSMNVEVTDKGDVPEGYKVSRKEKRNFPLILESPSPNQTSLYFCASSLLTGVNEKLFFGSGTQLSVL.

The DNA for the CDR3 is TGTGCCAGCACGAAGGACACCCGGGGGAGGTACGAGCAGTACTTC. Its translation: CASTKDTRGRYEQYF. This sequence joins TRBV27 and TRBJ2-7; D is perhaps TRBD2 (6 bases). Between the trimmed V and J ends, which lost 7 bases and 4 bases, there was a span of 20 bases. Germline loops: CDR1 MNHEY, CDR2 SMNVEV (reference sequence). This CDR3 spans 15 amino acids.

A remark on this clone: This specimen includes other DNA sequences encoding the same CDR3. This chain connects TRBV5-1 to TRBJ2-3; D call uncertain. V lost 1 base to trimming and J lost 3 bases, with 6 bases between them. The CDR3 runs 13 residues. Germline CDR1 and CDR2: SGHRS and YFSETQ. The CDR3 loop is CASSLWGTDTQYF. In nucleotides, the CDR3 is TGCGCCAGCAGCTTGTGGGGAACAGATACGCAGTATTTT.

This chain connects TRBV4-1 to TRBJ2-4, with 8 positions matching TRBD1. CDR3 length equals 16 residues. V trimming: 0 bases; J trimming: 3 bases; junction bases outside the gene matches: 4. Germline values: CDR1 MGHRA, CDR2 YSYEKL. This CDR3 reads CASSQDDRGFKNIQYF. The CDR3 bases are TGCGCCAGCAGCCAAGACGACAGGGGTTTCAAAAACATTCAGTACTTC.

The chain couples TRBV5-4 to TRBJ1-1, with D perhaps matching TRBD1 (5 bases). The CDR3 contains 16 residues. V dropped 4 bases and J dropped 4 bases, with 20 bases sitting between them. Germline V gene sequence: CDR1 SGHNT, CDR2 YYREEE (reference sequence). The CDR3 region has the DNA TGTGCCAGCAGCCTAAAGGGCCCCGGGGGGAGCACTGAAGCTTTCTTT. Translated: CASSLKGPGGSTEAFF.

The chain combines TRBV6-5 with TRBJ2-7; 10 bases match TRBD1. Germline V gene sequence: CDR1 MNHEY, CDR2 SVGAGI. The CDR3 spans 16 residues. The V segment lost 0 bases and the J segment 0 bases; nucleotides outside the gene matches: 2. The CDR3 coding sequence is TGTGCCAGCAGTTACTCGGGACAGGGGAGCTCCTACGAGCAGTACTTC. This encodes CASSYSGQGSSYEQYF.

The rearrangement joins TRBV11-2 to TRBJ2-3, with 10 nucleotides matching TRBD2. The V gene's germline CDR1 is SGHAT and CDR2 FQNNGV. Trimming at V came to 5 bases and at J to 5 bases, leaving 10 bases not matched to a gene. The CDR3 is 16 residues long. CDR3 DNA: TGTGCCAGCAGCCCACTAGCGGGATCGGTCATAGATACGCAGTATTTT. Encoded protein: CASSPLAGSVIDTQYF.

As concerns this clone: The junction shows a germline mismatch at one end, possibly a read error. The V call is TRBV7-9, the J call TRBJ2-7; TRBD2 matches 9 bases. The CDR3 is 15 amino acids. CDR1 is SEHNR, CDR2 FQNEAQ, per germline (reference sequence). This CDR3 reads CASSLPTGESGGLSF. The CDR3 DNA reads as TGTGCCAGCAGCTTACCCACCGGAGAGAGCGGGGGGCTGTCGTTC.